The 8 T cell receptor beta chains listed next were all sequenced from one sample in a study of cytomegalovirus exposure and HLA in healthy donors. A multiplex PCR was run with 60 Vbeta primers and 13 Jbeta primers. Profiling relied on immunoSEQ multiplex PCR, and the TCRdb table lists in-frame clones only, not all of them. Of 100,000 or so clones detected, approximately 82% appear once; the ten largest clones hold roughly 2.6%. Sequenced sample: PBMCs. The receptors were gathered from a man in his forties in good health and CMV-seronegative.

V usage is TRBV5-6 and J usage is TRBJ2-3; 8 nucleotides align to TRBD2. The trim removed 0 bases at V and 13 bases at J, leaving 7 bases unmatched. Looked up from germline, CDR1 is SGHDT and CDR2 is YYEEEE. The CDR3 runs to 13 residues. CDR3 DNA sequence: TGTGCCAGCAGCTTGGCCGGGGGGGCCATAAAGTATTTT. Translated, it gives CASSLAGGAIKYF.

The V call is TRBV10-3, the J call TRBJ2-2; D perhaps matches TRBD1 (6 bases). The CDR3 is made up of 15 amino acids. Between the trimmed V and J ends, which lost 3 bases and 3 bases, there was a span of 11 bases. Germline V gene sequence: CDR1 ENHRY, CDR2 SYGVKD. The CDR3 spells CAISDGQLDTGELFF. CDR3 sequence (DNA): TGTGCCATCAGTGATGGACAGCTAGACACCGGGGAGCTGTTTTTT.

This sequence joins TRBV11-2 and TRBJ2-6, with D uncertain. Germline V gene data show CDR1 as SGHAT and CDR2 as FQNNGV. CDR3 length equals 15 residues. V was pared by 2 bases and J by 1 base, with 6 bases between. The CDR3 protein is CASSLWASGANVLTF. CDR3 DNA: TGTGCCAGCAGCTTATGGGCGTCTGGGGCCAACGTCCTGACTTTC.

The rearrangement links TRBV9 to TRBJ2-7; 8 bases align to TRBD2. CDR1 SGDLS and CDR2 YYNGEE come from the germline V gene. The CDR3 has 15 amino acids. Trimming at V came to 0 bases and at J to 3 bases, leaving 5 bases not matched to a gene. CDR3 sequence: CASSVALAGIYEQYF. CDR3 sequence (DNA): TGTGCCAGCAGCGTAGCTCTAGCGGGTATCTACGAGCAGTACTTC.

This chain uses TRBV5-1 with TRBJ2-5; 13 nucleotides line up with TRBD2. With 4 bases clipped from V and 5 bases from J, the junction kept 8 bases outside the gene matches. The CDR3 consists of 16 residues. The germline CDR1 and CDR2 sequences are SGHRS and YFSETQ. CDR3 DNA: TGCGCCAGCAGCCTGTCCACTAGCGGGGGGGCTGAGACCCAGTACTTC. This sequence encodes CASSLSTSGGAETQYF.

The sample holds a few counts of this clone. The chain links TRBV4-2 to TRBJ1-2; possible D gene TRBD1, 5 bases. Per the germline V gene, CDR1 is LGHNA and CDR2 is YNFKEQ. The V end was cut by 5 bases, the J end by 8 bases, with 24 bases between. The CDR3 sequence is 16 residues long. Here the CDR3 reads CASSKQTGLTTRGYTF. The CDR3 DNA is TGTGCCAGCAGCAAACAGACGGGACTGACTACTCGAGGCTACACCTTC.

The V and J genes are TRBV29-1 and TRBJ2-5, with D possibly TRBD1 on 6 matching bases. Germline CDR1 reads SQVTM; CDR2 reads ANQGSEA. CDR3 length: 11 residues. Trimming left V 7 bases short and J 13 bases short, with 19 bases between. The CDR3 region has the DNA TGCAGCGCCGCGGACAGTATGGTCTGGTACTTC. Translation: CSAADSMVWYF.

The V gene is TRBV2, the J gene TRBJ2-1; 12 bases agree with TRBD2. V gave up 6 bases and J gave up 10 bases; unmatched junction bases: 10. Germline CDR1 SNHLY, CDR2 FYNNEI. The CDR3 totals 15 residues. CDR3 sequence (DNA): TGTGCCAGCAGAGCCTCTAGCGGGGGGGCCATAGAGCAGTTCTTC. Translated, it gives CASRASSGGAIEQFF.